The clone carrying this T cell receptor (beta chain) was picked up one time. Libraries were prepared by immunoSEQ multiplex PCR; TCRdb keeps only in-frame clonotypes and omits some of them. This table holds tens of thousands of clones, 90% to 98% found once. CDR1 MNHNS and CDR2 SASEGT come from the germline V gene. With 6 bases removed from V and 5 bases from J, the gap between germline ends came to 7 bases. This CDR3 has 11 residues. This sample is part of a study of technical replicates of blood from a handful of donors. J is TRBJ1-1 and V is TRBV6-1, with D possibly TRBD1 on 5 matching bases. This clonotype was sampled from a human donor in good health. The specimen sequenced was T cells isolated from PBMCs. CDR3 in amino acids: CASRRGTEAFF. CDR3 DNA: TGTGCCAGCAGAAGGGGAACTGAAGCTTTCTTT.